One sample yielded the 27 T cell receptor beta chains listed below, sequenced in a study of blood T cell repertoires in COVID-19. The assay was immunoSEQ multiplex PCR, and TCRdb's table has in-frame clones only and misses some. The data contain 100,000 to 150,000 clones, roughly 83% of them singletons. Source material: peripheral blood. These receptors were collected from a woman aged 50 to 60 with acute or convalescent COVID-19.

V gene TRBV12-2 combines with J gene TRBJ1-3; no check of the table's D call, TRBD1, against the DNA was made. TRBV12-2 is listed as a pseudogene. The length of the CDR3 is 18 residues. The CDR3 DNA is TGTGCAAGTCGCTTAGCGTGCACGACAGGGGACTCTGGAAACACCATATATTTT. Translating gives CASRLACTTGDSGNTIYF.

The chain joins TRBV30 to TRBJ2-4, with D perhaps matching TRBD2 (6 bases). V lost 0 bases to trimming and J lost 5 bases, with 11 bases between them. Germline CDR1 GTSNPN, CDR2 SVGIG (reference sequence). This CDR3 has 14 residues. CDR3 DNA sequence: TGTGCCTGGAGTGTGGGGGGATCCCAAAACATTCAGTACTTC. It codes for CAWSVGGSQNIQYF.

The gene calls are TRBV6-4 and TRBJ2-7; TRBD2 matches 8 bases. This CDR3 comprises 15 residues. V dropped 7 bases and J dropped 7; count of bases not matched to a gene: 15. The germline V gene encodes CDR1 MRHNA and CDR2 SNTAGT. The CDR3 DNA reads TGTGCCAGCATAATGCCATGGACGGGGGGGCATGAGCAGTACTTC. Its translation: CASIMPWTGGHEQYF.

The chain is built from TRBV25-1 and TRBJ1-6; tentative D call: TRBD1 (5 bases). Germline CDR1 and CDR2: MGHDK and SYGVNS. Deletions cut 3 bases from V and 4 bases from J, with 10 bases between. CDR3 length: 15 amino acids. The CDR3 nucleotides are TGTGCCAGCAGTGATTGGGGGGGGTATAATTCACCCCTCCACTTT. Encoded protein: CASSDWGGYNSPLHF.

Only a few counts were recorded for this clone. V is TRBV5-1 and J is TRBJ2-1; 7 bases fit TRBD1. With 0 bases clipped from V and 1 base from J, the junction kept 1 base outside the gene matches. Germline CDR1 reads SGHRS; CDR2 reads YFSETQ. The CDR3 totals 15 residues. DNA for the CDR3: TGCGCCAGCAGCTTGGAGGGACAGTCCTACAATGAGCAGTTCTTC. Amino acid sequence: CASSLEGQSYNEQFF.

This clone was observed once. This chain links TRBV2 with TRBJ1-1; D ambiguous. Germline lookup yields CDR1 SNHLY and CDR2 FYNNEI. The CDR3 is made up of 11 amino acids. Trimming removed 6 bases from V and 8 bases from J, with 10 bases in between. The DNA of the CDR3 is TGTGCCAGCAGCGTAAAAGCCGAAGCTTTCTTT. It is translated as CASSVKAEAFF.

There are a few counts of this clone. This chain connects TRBV7-2 to TRBJ2-3, with D possibly matching TRBD2 (6 bases). Trimming stripped 6 bases from V and 2 bases from J, with 15 bases between. The CDR3 covers 15 residues. Germline CDR1 SGHTA, CDR2 FQGNSA. The CDR3 spells CASRPKGLYTDTQYF. CDR3 sequence (DNA): TGTGCCAGCAGACCGAAGGGACTCTACACAGATACGCAGTATTTT. Filled out from reference TRBV7-2 and TRBJ2-3, the complete variable domain reads GAGVSQSPSNKVTEKGKDVELRCDPISGHTALYWYRQSLGQGLEFLIYFQGNSAPDKSGLPSDRFSAERTGGSVSTLTIQRTQQEDSAVYLCASRPKGLYTDTQYFGPGTRLTVL.

The chain employs TRBV19 and TRBJ1-2; D gene unclear. CDR1 LNHDA and CDR2 SQIVND come from the germline V gene (reference sequence). V dropped 5 bases and J dropped 5 bases, with 12 bases sitting between them. The CDR3 sequence is 13 residues long. CDR3 region: CASSPSYPYGYTF. The CDR3 coding sequence is TGTGCCAGTAGTCCTTCCTATCCATATGGCTACACCTTC.

The rearrangement joins TRBV5-1 to TRBJ1-1; maybe TRBD1 (6 bases). Germline CDR1 reads SGHRS; CDR2 reads YFSETQ. Trimming left V 0 bases short and J 4 bases short, with 13 bases between. This CDR3 spans 15 amino acids. The DNA of the CDR3 is TGCGCCAGCAGCTTGGCTGGGGGCGGTAGCACTGAAGCTTTCTTT. As protein: CASSLAGGGSTEAFF.

The V gene is TRBV20-1, the J gene TRBJ2-1; D perhaps matches TRBD1 (5 bases). Trimming stripped 3 bases from V and 8 bases from J, with 8 bases between. The V gene's germline CDR1 is DFQATT and CDR2 SNEGSKA (reference sequence). The CDR3 spans 11 residues. The CDR3 coding sequence is TGCAGTGCTAGGCAGGGCGATGAGCAGTTCTTC. Its protein is CSARQGDEQFF.

This rearrangement joins TRBV7-9 to TRBJ1-2; 7 bases fit TRBD1. The CDR3 spans 15 residues. Per germline, CDR1 SEHNR and CDR2 FQNEAQ (reference sequence). Germline trimming cut 4 bases from V and 2 bases from J; bases unmatched to any gene: 7. CDR3 protein: CASSSPGQINYGYTF. CDR3 coding DNA: TGTGCCAGCAGCTCCCCGGGACAGATAAACTATGGCTACACCTTC.

The genes are TRBV19 and TRBJ1-1, with 7 positions matching TRBD1. Germline V gene lookup returns CDR1 LNHDA and CDR2 SQIVND (reference sequence). This CDR3 has 13 amino acids. Trimming removed 8 bases from V and 0 bases from J; junction bases left unmatched: 3. CDR3: CASSGQMNTEAFF. In nucleotides, the CDR3 is TGTGCCAGTTCGGGACAGATGAACACTGAAGCTTTCTTT.

CDR3 bases: TGCGCCAGCAGACTAGCGGGGGCCCCGAATGAGCAGTTCTTC. Amino acids: CASRLAGAPNEQFF. The V gene is TRBV5-1, the J gene TRBJ2-1, with 11 bases aligning to TRBD2. Trimming took 5 bases from V and 7 from J; bases not matched to a gene: 5. Germline V gene sequence: CDR1 SGHRS, CDR2 YFSETQ. The CDR3 is made up of 14 amino acids.

The rearrangement joins TRBV9 to TRBJ2-7; TRBD1 aligns across 7 bases. The CDR3 totals 15 residues. The V gene end was trimmed by 3 bases and the J gene end by 4 bases; junction bases not matched to a gene: 10. Germline-derived CDR1 and CDR2 are SGDLS and YYNGEE. The CDR3 here is CASSARDSSSYEQYF. CDR3 in DNA: TGTGCCAGCAGCGCTCGGGACAGTTCGTCGTACGAGCAGTACTTC.

The chain couples TRBV24-1 to TRBJ2-1, with 7 bases matching TRBD1. The CDR3 extends over 15 amino acids. V lost 1 base and J lost 8; bases outside the gene matches: 7. The germline gives CDR1 KGHDR, CDR2 SFDVKD. The CDR3 sequence: CATSDLWTGCYEQFF. Here the CDR3 DNA reads TGTGCCACCAGTGATTTATGGACAGGCTGCTATGAGCAGTTCTTC.

The chain uses TRBV19 and TRBJ1-2; no reliable D call. The CDR3 contains 12 residues. Germline V lookup: CDR1 LNHDA, CDR2 SQIVND (reference sequence). Deletions cut 5 bases from V and 8 bases from J, with 12 bases between. The CDR3 nucleotides are TGTGCCAGTAGTGCGGTCTTGAGGGGCTACACCTTC. The encoded protein is CASSAVLRGYTF.

On this clone itself: Additional DNA sequences in this sample encode the identical CDR3. The chain has TRBV7-2 and TRBJ2-5; weak D call: TRBD2 (5 bases). This CDR3 has 14 amino acids. From germline, CDR1 is SGHTA and CDR2 FQGNSA. V lost 3 bases, J lost 2 bases, and 10 bases lay in between. The CDR3 spells CASSFRGRQETQYF. The CDR3 region has the DNA TGTGCCAGCAGCTTTCGAGGGCGGCAAGAGACCCAGTACTTC. The whole variable domain, remainder taken from reference TRBV7-2 and TRBJ2-5, is GAGVSQSPSNKVTEKGKDVELRCDPISGHTALYWYRQSLGQGLEFLIYFQGNSAPDKSGLPSDRFSAERTGGSVSTLTIQRTQQEDSAVYLCASSFRGRQETQYFGPGTRLLVL.

This clone came up once. The chain carries TRBV5-1 and TRBJ2-2; tentatively, D is TRBD1 (6 bases). Trimming took 2 bases from V and 0 from J, leaving 11 bases between them. Germline values: CDR1 SGHRS, CDR2 YFSETQ. The CDR3 length is 16 residues. CDR3 amino acids: CASSLRTAANTGELFF. CDR3 in DNA: TGCGCCAGCAGCTTAAGGACAGCCGCGAACACCGGGGAGCTGTTTTTT.

The chain joins TRBV29-1 to TRBJ1-2; D gene unclear. V was cut by 7 bases and J by 1 base, with 10 bases left in between. Germline CDR1 reads SQVTM; CDR2 reads ANQGSEA. The CDR3 spans 12 residues. The CDR3: CSAGSGNYGYTF. CDR3 DNA: TGCAGCGCCGGCTCGGGTAACTATGGCTACACCTTC.

A few counts support this clone. J is TRBJ2-7 and V is TRBV5-8, with D unresolved. CDR1 and CDR2 from the germline V gene are SGHTS and YDEGEE. The CDR3 runs to 12 residues. With 4 bases removed from V and 1 base from J, the gap between germline ends came to 6 bases. The CDR3 spells CASSTPSYEQYF. The DNA of the CDR3 is TGTGCCAGCAGCACACCTTCCTACGAGCAGTACTTC.

The V and J genes are TRBV24-1 and TRBJ2-7; tentatively, D is TRBD1 (5 bases). Germline V gene lookup returns CDR1 KGHDR and CDR2 SFDVKD. Between the trimmed V and J ends, which lost 7 bases and 0 bases, there was a span of 15 bases. The CDR3 runs 15 residues. DNA of the CDR3: TGTGCCACCAGGATTTGGACACCTAACTCCTACGAGCAGTACTTC. It codes for CATRIWTPNSYEQYF.

This clone has only a few counts. This sequence joins TRBV24-1 and TRBJ1-1; 8 bases match TRBD1. J gave up 5 bases and V 3 bases, and 7 bases lay outside the gene matches. Germline V lookup: CDR1 KGHDR, CDR2 SFDVKD. This CDR3 is built from 15 residues. For the CDR3, the DNA is TGTGCCACCAGTGATAGGACAGGGCAGGGAACTGAAGCTTTCTTT. Amino acid sequence: CATSDRTGQGTEAFF.

V gene TRBV2 combines with J gene TRBJ2-7, with 10 bases fitting TRBD2. V shed 6 bases, J shed 4 bases, and the junction held 9 bases outside the gene matches. The CDR3 has 15 amino acids. Germline CDR1 reads SNHLY; CDR2 reads FYNNEI. CDR3 bases: TGTGCCAGCAGATTGGGGCCTAGCGGGGGTTACGAGCAGTACTTC. This encodes CASRLGPSGGYEQYF.

This chain uses TRBV5-8 with TRBJ1-2; D is uncertain. Trimming cost V 4 bases and J 4 bases, with 11 bases left between them. The CDR3 is 13 amino acids. CDR1 and CDR2 (germline): SGHTS, YDEGEE. The DNA of the CDR3 is TGTGCCAGCAGCGTCCCAGGCGCCTATGGCTACACCTTC. This encodes CASSVPGAYGYTF.

The chain combines TRBV5-1 with TRBJ2-2; 8 positions agree with TRBD1. Germline loops: CDR1 SGHRS, CDR2 YFSETQ. Trimming cost V 4 bases and J 3 bases; bases outside gene matches: 8. This CDR3 region has 16 residues. CDR3: CASSKGQGKYTGELFF. The CDR3 DNA reads as TGCGCCAGCAGCAAAGGACAGGGAAAGTACACCGGGGAGCTGTTTTTT.

The CDR3 is CAWTRQGASGANVLTF. The CDR3 bases are TGTGCCTGGACGAGGCAGGGGGCATCTGGGGCCAACGTCCTGACTTTC. This chain connects TRBV30 to TRBJ2-6, with 8 bases matching TRBD1. Germline CDR1 is GTSNPN and CDR2 is SVGIG (reference sequence). Trimming took 4 bases from V and 1 from J; bases not matched to a gene: 6. This CDR3 has 16 amino acids.

The rearrangement joins TRBV15 to TRBJ2-2; the D gene is possibly TRBD1 (6 bases). This CDR3 region has 16 residues. Deletions cut 2 bases from V and 7 bases from J, with 17 bases between. Germline loops: CDR1 LNHNV, CDR2 YYDKDF (reference sequence). The CDR3 DNA follows: TGTGCCACCAGCAGAATTTCCGGGACAAATAACGGGGAGCTGTTTTTT. Its translation: CATSRISGTNNGELFF.